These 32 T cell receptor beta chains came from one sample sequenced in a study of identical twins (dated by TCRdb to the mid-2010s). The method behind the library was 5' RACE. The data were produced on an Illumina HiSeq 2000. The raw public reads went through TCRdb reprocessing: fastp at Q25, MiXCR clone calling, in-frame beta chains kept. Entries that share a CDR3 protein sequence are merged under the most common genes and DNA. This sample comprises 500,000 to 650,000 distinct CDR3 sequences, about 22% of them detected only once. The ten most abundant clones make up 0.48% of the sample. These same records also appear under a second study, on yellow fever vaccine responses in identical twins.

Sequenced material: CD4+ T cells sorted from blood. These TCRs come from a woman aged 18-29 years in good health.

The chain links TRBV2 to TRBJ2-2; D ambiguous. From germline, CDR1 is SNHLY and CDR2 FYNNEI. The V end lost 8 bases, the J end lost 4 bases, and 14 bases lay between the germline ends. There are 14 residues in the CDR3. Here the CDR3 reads CASSTDGGTGELFF. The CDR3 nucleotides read TGTGCCAGCTCCACGGACGGTGGCACCGGGGAGCTGTTTTTT.

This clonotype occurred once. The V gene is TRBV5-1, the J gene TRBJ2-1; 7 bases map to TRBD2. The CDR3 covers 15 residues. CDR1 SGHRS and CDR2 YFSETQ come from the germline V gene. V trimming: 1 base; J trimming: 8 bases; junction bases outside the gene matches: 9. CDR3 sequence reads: CASSLSGGSTHEQFF. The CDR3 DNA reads TGCGCCAGCAGCTTGTCGGGCGGGAGTACCCATGAGCAGTTCTTC.

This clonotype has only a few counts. CDR3 loop: CASSPPGGVNNNEQFF. In DNA form, the CDR3 reads TGTGCCAGCTCACCGCCGGGGGGGGTAAACAACAATGAGCAGTTCTTC. The genes are TRBV18 and TRBJ2-1, with 8 bases fitting TRBD2. In germline, CDR1 is KGHSH, CDR2 LQKENI. The CDR3 runs to 16 residues. V was clipped by 3 bases and J by 5 bases; unmatched bases: 9. The full variable domain, rest sourced from reference TRBV18 and TRBJ2-1, is NAGVMQNPRHLVRRRGQEARLRCSPMKGHSHVYWYRQLPEEGLKFMVYLQKENIIDESGMPKERFSAEFPKEGPSILRIQQVVRGDSAAYFCASSPPGGVNNNEQFFGPGTRLTVL.

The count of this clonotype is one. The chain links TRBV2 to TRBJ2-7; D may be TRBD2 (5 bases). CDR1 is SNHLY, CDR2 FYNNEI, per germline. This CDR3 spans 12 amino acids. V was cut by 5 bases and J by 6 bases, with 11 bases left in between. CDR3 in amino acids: CASSTTGSEQYV. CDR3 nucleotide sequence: TGTGCCAGCAGTACCACGGGGAGCGAGCAGTACGTC.

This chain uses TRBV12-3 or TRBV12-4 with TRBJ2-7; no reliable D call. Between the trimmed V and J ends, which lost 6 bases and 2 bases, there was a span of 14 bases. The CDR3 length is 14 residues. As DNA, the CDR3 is TGTGCCAGCAGCTCTCCCGGACCCGCCTACGAGCAGTACTTC. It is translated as CASSSPGPAYEQYF.

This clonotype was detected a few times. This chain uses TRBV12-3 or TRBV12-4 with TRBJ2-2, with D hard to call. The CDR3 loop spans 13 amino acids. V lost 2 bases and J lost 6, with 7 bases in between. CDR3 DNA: TGTGCCAGCAGTTTAATGGCTGCCGGGGAGCTGTTTTTT. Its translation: CASSLMAAGELFF.

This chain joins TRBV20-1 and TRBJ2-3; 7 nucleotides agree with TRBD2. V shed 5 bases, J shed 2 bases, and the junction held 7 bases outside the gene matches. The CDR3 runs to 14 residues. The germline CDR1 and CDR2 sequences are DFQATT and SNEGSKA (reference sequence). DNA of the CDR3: TGCAGTGCTTCCCGACTAGCTTACACAGATACGCAGTATTTT. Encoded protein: CSASRLAYTDTQYF.

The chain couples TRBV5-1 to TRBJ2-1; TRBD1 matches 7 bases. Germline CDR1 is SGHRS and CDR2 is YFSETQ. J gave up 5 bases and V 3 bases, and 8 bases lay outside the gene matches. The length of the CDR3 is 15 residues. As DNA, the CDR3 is TGCGCCAGCAGCTCACAGGGGATTTTCGACAATGAGCAGTTCTTC. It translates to CASSSQGIFDNEQFF.

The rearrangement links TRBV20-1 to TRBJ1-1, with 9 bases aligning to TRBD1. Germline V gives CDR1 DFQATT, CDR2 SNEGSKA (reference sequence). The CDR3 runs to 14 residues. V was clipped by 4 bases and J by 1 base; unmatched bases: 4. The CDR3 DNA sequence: TGCAGTGCTAACAGGGGGCAGGGGAACACTGAAGCTTTCTTT. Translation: CSANRGQGNTEAFF.

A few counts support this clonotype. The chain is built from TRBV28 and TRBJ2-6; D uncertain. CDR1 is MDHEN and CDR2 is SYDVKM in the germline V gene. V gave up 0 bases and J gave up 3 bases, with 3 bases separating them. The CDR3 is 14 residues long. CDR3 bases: TGTGCCAGCAGTTTATGGGTTGGGGCCAACGTCCTGACTTTC. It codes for CASSLWVGANVLTF. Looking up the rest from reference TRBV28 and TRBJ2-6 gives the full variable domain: DVKVTQSSRYLVKRTGEKVFLECVQDMDHENMFWYRQDPGLGLRLIYFSYDVKMKEKGDIPEGYSVSREKKERFSLILESASTNQTSMYLCASSLWVGANVLTFGAGSRLTVL.

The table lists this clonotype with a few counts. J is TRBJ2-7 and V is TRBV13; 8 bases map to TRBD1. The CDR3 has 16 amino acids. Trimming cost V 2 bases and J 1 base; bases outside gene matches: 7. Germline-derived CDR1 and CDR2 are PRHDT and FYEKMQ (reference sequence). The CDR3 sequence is CASSLNYGTGSYEQYF. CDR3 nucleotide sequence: TGTGCCAGCAGCTTAAACTACGGGACAGGATCCTACGAGCAGTACTTC.

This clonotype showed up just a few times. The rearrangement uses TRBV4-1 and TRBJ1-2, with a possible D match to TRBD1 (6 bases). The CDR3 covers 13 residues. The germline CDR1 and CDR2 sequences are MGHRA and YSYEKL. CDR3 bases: TGCCACCATCGTACGGACAGCTACTATGGCTACACCTTC. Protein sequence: CHHRTDSYYGYTF.

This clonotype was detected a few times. The CDR3 nucleotides are TGTGCCAGCAGTTACTCGACCGGGACTAGAGGAGAGACCCAGTACTTC. Translating it yields CASSYSTGTRGETQYF. J is TRBJ2-5 and V is TRBV6-5, with 8 positions matching TRBD2. With 0 bases clipped from V and 4 bases from J, the junction kept 7 bases outside the gene matches. Germline V gene sequence: CDR1 MNHEY, CDR2 SVGAGI. This CDR3 has 16 residues.

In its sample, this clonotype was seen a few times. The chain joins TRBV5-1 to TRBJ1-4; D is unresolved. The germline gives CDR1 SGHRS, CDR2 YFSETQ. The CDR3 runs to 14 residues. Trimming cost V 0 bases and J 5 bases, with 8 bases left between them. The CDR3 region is CASSLASENEKLFF. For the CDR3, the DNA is TGCGCCAGCAGCTTGGCGTCCGAGAATGAAAAACTGTTTTTT.

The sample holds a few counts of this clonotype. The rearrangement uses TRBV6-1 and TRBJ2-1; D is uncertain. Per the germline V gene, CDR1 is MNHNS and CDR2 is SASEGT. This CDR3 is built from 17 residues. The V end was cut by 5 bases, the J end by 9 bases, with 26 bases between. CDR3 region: CASSRWVGKGSGSEQFF. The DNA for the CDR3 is TGTGCCAGCAGTCGATGGGTGGGGAAAGGAAGTGGAAGTGAGCAGTTCTTC.

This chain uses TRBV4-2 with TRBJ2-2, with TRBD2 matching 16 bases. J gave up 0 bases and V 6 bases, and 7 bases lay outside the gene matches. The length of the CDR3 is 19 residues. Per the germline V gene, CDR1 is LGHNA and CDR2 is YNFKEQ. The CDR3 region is CASSRMGLAGGSNTGELFF. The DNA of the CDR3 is TGTGCCAGCAGTCGTATGGGACTAGCGGGAGGGTCGAACACCGGGGAGCTGTTTTTT.

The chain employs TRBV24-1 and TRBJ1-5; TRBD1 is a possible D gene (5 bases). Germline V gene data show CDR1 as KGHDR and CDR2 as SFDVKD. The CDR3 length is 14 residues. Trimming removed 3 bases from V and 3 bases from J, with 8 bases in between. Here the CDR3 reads CATSDDRSNQPQHF. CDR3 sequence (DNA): TGTGCCACCAGTGATGACAGATCCAATCAGCCCCAGCATTTT.

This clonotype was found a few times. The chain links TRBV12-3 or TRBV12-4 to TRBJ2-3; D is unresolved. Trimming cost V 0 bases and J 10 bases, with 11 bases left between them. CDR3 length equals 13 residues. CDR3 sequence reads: CASSLAPQQPQYF. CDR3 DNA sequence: TGTGCCAGCAGTTTAGCGCCCCAGCAACCGCAGTATTTT.

Here the CDR3 DNA reads TGCAGTGCTATGTCCCCGAGGCTTGCTAGCAATCAGCCCCAGCATTTT. Its translation: CSAMSPRLASNQPQHF. The chain couples TRBV20-1 to TRBJ1-5; D remains ambiguous. This CDR3 is 16 amino acids long. Germline CDR1 is DFQATT and CDR2 is SNEGSKA (reference sequence). Trimming took off 4 bases at V and 0 bases at J, with 16 bases between the two ends.

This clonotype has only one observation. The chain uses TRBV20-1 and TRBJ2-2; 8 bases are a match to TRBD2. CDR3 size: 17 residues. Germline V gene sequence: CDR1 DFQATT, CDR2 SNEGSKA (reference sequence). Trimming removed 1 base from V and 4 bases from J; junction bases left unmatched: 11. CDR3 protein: CSARGGGRGGGTGELFF. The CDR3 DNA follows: TGCAGTGCTAGAGGGGGCGGTCGGGGGGGAGGCACCGGGGAGCTGTTTTTT.

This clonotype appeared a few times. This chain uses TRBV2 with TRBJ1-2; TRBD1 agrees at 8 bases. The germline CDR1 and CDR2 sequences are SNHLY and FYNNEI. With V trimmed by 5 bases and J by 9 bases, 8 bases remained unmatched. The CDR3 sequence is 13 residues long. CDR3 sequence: CASSYRQGLSYTF. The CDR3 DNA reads TGTGCCAGCAGTTATCGACAGGGGTTAAGCTACACCTTC. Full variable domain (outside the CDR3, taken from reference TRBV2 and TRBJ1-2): EPEVTQTPSHQVTQMGQEVILRCVPISNHLYFYWYRQILGQKVEFLVSFYNNEISEKSEIFDDQFSVERPDGSNFTLKIRSTKLEDSAMYFCASSYRQGLSYTFGSGTRLTVV.

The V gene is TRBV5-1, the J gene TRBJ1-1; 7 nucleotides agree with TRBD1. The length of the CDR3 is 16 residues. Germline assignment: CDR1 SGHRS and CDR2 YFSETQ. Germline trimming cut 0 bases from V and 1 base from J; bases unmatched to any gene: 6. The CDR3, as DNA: TGCGCCAGCAGCTTGGGCGGGACAGTGACGAACACTGAAGCTTTCTTT. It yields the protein CASSLGGTVTNTEAFF.

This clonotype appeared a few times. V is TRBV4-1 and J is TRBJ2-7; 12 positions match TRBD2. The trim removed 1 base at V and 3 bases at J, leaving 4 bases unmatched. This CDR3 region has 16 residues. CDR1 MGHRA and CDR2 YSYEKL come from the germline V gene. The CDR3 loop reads CASSQGRTSGDYEQYF. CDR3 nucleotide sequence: TGCGCCAGCAGCCAAGGACGGACTAGCGGGGACTACGAGCAGTACTTC.

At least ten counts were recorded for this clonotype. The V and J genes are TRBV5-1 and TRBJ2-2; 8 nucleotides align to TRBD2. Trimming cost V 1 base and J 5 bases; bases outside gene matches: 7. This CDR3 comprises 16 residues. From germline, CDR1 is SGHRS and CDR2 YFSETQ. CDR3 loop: CASSLYATSETGELFF. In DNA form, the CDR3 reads TGCGCCAGCAGCTTGTATGCGACTAGCGAAACCGGGGAGCTGTTTTTT.

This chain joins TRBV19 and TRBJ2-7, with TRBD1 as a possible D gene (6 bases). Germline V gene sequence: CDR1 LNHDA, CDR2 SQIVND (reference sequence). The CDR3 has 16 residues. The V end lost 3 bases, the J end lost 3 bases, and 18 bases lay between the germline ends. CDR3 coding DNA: TGTGCCAGTAGTATGGGGGACAAGGGGGAATTCTACGAGCAGTACGTC. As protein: CASSMGDKGEFYEQYV.

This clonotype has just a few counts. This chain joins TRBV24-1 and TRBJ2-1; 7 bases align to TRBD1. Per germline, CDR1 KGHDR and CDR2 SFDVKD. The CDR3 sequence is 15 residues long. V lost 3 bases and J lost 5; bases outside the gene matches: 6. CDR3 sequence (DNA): TGTGCCACCAGTGATCAAGGGACAGATCACAATGAGCAGTTCTTC. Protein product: CATSDQGTDHNEQFF.

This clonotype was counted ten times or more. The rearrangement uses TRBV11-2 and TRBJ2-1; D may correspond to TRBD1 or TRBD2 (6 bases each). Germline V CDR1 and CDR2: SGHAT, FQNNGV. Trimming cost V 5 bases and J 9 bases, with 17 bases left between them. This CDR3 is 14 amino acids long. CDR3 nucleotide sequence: TGTGCCAGCAGCCCCCGACCGGGGGCCCCTGAGCAGTTCTTC. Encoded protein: CASSPRPGAPEQFF.

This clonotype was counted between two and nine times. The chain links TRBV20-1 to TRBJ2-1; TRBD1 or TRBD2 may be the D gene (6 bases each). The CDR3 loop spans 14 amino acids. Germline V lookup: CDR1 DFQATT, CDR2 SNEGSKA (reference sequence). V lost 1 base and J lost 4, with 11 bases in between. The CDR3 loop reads CSARVGGKYNEQFF. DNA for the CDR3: TGCAGTGCTAGAGTCGGGGGCAAATACAATGAGCAGTTCTTC.

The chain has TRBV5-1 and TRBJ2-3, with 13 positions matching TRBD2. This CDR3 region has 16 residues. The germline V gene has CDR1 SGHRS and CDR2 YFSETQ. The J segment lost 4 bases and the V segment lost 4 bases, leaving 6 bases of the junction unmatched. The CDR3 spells CASSLRTSGSSDTQYF. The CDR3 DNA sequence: TGCGCCAGCAGCCTAAGGACTAGCGGGAGCTCAGATACGCAGTATTTT.

The CDR3 is CASSIAWTGQETQYF. The DNA for the CDR3 is TGTGCCAGTAGTATAGCGTGGACAGGGCAAGAGACCCAGTACTTC. J is TRBJ2-5 and V is TRBV19; TRBD1 agrees at 8 bases. After removal of 1 base from V and 2 bases from J, the junction contained 3 bases not matched to a gene. Germline CDR1 LNHDA, CDR2 SQIVND (reference sequence). The CDR3 spans 15 residues. The complete variable domain, with remaining parts taken from reference TRBV19 and TRBJ2-5, reads DGGITQSPKYLFRKEGQNVTLSCEQNLNHDAMYWYRQDPGQGLRLIYYSQIVNDFQKGDIAEGYSVSREKKESFPLTVTSAQKNPTAFYLCASSIAWTGQETQYFGPGTRLLVL.

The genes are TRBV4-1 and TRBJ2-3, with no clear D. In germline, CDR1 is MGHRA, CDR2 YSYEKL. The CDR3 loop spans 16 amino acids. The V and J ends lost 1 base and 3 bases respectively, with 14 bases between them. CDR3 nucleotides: TGCGCCAGCAGCCAAGGAGCGTTTGGAACTACAGATACGCAGTATTTT. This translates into CASSQGAFGTTDTQYF.

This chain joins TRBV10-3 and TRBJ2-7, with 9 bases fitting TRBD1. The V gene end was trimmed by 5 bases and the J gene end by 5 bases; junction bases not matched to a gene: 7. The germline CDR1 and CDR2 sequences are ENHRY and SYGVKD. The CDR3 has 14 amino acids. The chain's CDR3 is CAISIQGAPNEQYF. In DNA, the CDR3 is TGTGCCATCAGTATACAGGGGGCGCCGAACGAGCAGTACTTC.